These 21 T cell receptor beta chains share one sample of origin, sequenced in a study of T cell changes during pregnancy in multiple sclerosis. TCRdb keeps only in-frame clones here, not all; method: immunoSEQ multiplex PCR. The table records 50,000 or so clones, 92% of them present only once. The source material was peripheral blood, sampled in the third trimester of pregnancy. These receptors were obtained from a female donor with multiple sclerosis, enrolled in a pregnancy study.

The chain carries TRBV5-1 and TRBJ2-7; D gene uncertain. CDR3 length equals 15 residues. V shed 5 bases and J shed 0 bases, with 15 bases lying between them. CDR1 and CDR2 from the germline V gene are SGHRS and YFSETQ. The CDR3 loop reads CASSNPPVSSYEQYF. CDR3 nucleotide sequence: TGCGCCAGCAGTAACCCCCCGGTAAGCTCCTACGAGCAGTACTTC.

This chain links TRBV19 with TRBJ1-4; D unresolved. CDR3 size: 12 residues. The germline V gene has CDR1 LNHDA and CDR2 SQIVND (reference sequence). Trimming cost V 5 bases and J 7 bases, with 8 bases left between them. CDR3 sequence: CASSESSEKLFF. The CDR3 DNA follows: TGTGCCAGTAGTGAGTCGTCTGAAAAACTGTTTTTT.

The count of this clone is one. The J gene is TRBJ2-5, the V gene TRBV14; D is undetermined. The germline V gene encodes CDR1 SGHDN and CDR2 FVKESK. CDR3 length: 11 residues. The germline V and J ends were trimmed by 4 bases and 5 bases, with 5 bases remaining between them. In nucleotides, the CDR3 is TGTGCCAGCAGCCCGTATGAGACCCAGTACTTC. Protein sequence: CASSPYETQYF.

The V call is TRBV29-1, the J call TRBJ2-3; D remains ambiguous. Deletions cut 7 bases from V and 6 bases from J, with 20 bases between. The CDR3 covers 14 residues. From germline, CDR1 is SQVTM and CDR2 ANQGSEA. The CDR3 region is CSADALSVTDTQYF. DNA of the CDR3: TGCAGCGCTGATGCCCTTTCGGTAACCGATACGCAGTATTTT.

This clone appeared a single time. The chain combines TRBV6-5 with TRBJ2-7; TRBD1 matches at 7 bases. The CDR3 loop spans 15 amino acids. Germline CDR1 is MNHEY and CDR2 is SVGAGI. J was trimmed by 1 base and V by 2 bases; bases with no gene match: 5. The CDR3 sequence is CASSYPWDSSYEQYF. DNA for the CDR3: TGTGCCAGCAGTTACCCTTGGGACAGTTCCTACGAGCAGTACTTC.

The rearrangement joins TRBV5-1 to TRBJ2-3, with a tentative D call TRBD1 (6 bases). The CDR3 sequence is 14 residues long. The V and J ends lost 2 bases and 5 bases respectively, with 12 bases between them. From germline, CDR1 is SGHRS and CDR2 YFSETQ. The CDR3 DNA is TGCGCCAGCAGCTTAACCAGGGGAAAAGATACGCAGTATTTT. This codes for CASSLTRGKDTQYF. Full variable domain (remainder filled in from reference TRBV5-1 and TRBJ2-3): KAGVTQTPRYLIKTRGQQVTLSCSPISGHRSVSWYQQTPGQGLQFLFEYFSETQRNKGNFPGRFSGRQFSNSRSEMNVSTLELGDSALYLCASSLTRGKDTQYFGPGTRLTVL.

This chain joins TRBV28 and TRBJ2-5; perhaps TRBD2 as D (5 bases). Germline loops: CDR1 MDHEN, CDR2 SYDVKM. Deletions cut 8 bases from V and 9 bases from J, with 19 bases between. CDR3 length equals 13 residues. The CDR3 DNA is TGTGCCAGCTCCGGGCCCAACCGAGCGGCCCAGTACTTC. Protein: CASSGPNRAAQYF.

The gene calls are TRBV6-5 and TRBJ2-2; D is undetermined. Trimming removed 0 bases from V and 5 bases from J, with 7 bases in between. CDR1 and CDR2 from the germline V gene are MNHEY and SVGAGI. CDR3 length: 14 residues. The CDR3 sequence is CASSYSSDTGELFF. CDR3 nucleotides: TGTGCCAGCAGTTACTCTTCAGATACCGGGGAGCTGTTTTTT.

This clone was detected once. The rearrangement joins TRBV19 to TRBJ2-1; 9 nucleotides line up with TRBD2. The CDR3 consists of 16 residues. Trimming removed 3 bases from V and 4 bases from J; junction bases left unmatched: 7. The germline CDR1 and CDR2 sequences are LNHDA and SQIVND (reference sequence). The CDR3: CASSIAGTSFYNEQFF. CDR3 DNA: TGTGCCAGTAGTATCGCCGGGACTAGCTTTTACAATGAGCAGTTCTTC.

This sequence joins TRBV7-2 and TRBJ2-1; 10 bases are shared with TRBD2. The CDR3 covers 15 residues. Germline loops: CDR1 SGHTA, CDR2 FQGNSA. With 5 bases clipped from V and 8 bases from J, the junction kept 9 bases outside the gene matches. This CDR3 reads CASSLSGRSVDEQFF. The CDR3 region has the DNA TGTGCCAGCAGCCTTAGCGGGAGGTCAGTGGATGAGCAGTTCTTC.

The chain recombines TRBV28 with TRBJ1-6; 7 bases fit TRBD1. The CDR3 extends over 14 amino acids. In germline, CDR1 is MDHEN, CDR2 SYDVKM. Trimming at V came to 5 bases and at J to 5 bases, leaving 3 bases not matched to a gene. CDR3 coding DNA: TGTGCCAGCAGTGGACAGGTTAATAATTCACCCCTCCACTTT. It specifies CASSGQVNNSPLHF. Supplemented by reference TRBV28 and TRBJ1-6, the full variable domain reads DVKVTQSSRYLVKRTGEKVFLECVQDMDHENMFWYRQDPGLGLRLIYFSYDVKMKEKGDIPEGYSVSREKKERFSLILESASTNQTSMYLCASSGQVNNSPLHFGNGTRLTVT.

The chain joins TRBV7-8 to TRBJ2-5; 11 nucleotides match TRBD1. The germline CDR1 and CDR2 sequences are SGHVS and FQNEAQ. Unmatched junction bases numbered 4, after V lost 3 bases and J lost 4 bases. The CDR3 is made up of 15 amino acids. The CDR3 bases are TGTGCCAGCAGCTTTGGGGACAGGGGGTTAGAGACCCAGTACTTC. Translated, it gives CASSFGDRGLETQYF.

The V gene is TRBV7-2, the J gene TRBJ2-7; D is unclear. V dropped 4 bases and J dropped 6 bases, with 10 bases sitting between them. This CDR3 comprises 12 residues. CDR1 and CDR2 from the germline V gene are SGHTA and FQGNSA. This CDR3 reads CASSSPGPEQYF. CDR3 bases: TGTGCCAGCAGCTCACCAGGCCCCGAGCAGTACTTC.

The gene calls are TRBV7-9 and TRBJ2-1; D possibly corresponds to TRBD2 (6 bases). Germline-derived CDR1 and CDR2 are SEHNR and FQNEAQ (reference sequence). V was trimmed by 5 bases and J by 5 bases, leaving 16 bases between them. The CDR3 spans 15 residues. The CDR3 coding sequence is TGTGCCAGCAGCATCGGGGACTTCGGGCACAATGAGCAGTTCTTC. It yields the protein CASSIGDFGHNEQFF.

This clone has just a few counts. The chain has TRBV29-1 and TRBJ1-1; 8 bases line up with TRBD1. V was clipped by 4 bases and J by 3 bases; unmatched bases: 4. Germline V gene data show CDR1 as SQVTM and CDR2 as ANQGSEA. The CDR3 contains 13 residues. CDR3 sequence (DNA): TGCAGCGTTGGAACAGGGGGAGACACTGAAGCTTTCTTT. The encoded protein is CSVGTGGDTEAFF.

The rearrangement links TRBV14 to TRBJ1-5, with TRBD1 identical over 8 bases. The V gene's germline CDR1 is SGHDN and CDR2 FVKESK. V shed 3 bases, J shed 3 bases, and the junction held 13 bases outside the gene matches. The CDR3 extends over 18 amino acids. CDR3 DNA: TGTGCCAGCAGCCACCACAGACTAGAGACAGGGGACAATCAGCCCCAGCATTTT. Protein product: CASSHHRLETGDNQPQHF.

The chain joins TRBV6-5 to TRBJ2-3; TRBD2 might be the D (5 bases). CDR1 is MNHEY and CDR2 is SVGAGI in the germline V gene. The CDR3 runs 14 residues. Trimming took 6 bases from V and 0 from J, leaving 10 bases between them. As DNA, the CDR3 is TGTGCCAGCAGATGGACGGGGAGCACAGATACGCAGTATTTT. As protein: CASRWTGSTDTQYF.

The rearrangement uses TRBV6-5 and TRBJ1-2; a possible D gene is TRBD1 (5 bases). Per the germline V gene, CDR1 is MNHEY and CDR2 is SVGAGI. Deletions cut 2 bases from V and 6 bases from J, with 10 bases between. The CDR3 has 13 residues. CDR3 protein: CASSYGGTNGYTF. CDR3 sequence (DNA): TGTGCCAGCAGTTACGGCGGGACTAATGGCTACACCTTC.

The rearrangement uses TRBV9 and TRBJ1-5; possible D gene TRBD1, 5 bases. CDR3 length: 16 residues. The V gene's germline CDR1 is SGDLS and CDR2 YYNGEE. Trimming stripped 0 bases from V and 5 bases from J, with 15 bases between. CDR3 nucleotide sequence: TGTGCCAGCAGCGTAGAGGGGCCGGGCATTGATCAGCCCCAGCATTTT. The encoded protein is CASSVEGPGIDQPQHF.

J is TRBJ2-3 and V is TRBV29-1; the match to TRBD2 covers 8 bases. Germline CDR1 and CDR2: SQVTM and ANQGSEA. V lost 7 bases to trimming and J lost 2 bases; unmatched junction nucleotides: 5. The CDR3 extends over 13 amino acids. The CDR3 DNA sequence: TGCAGCGGACTAGCGCGAAACACAGATACGCAGTATTTT. It codes for CSGLARNTDTQYF.

The J gene is TRBJ1-1, the V gene TRBV25-1; TRBD1 is a possible D gene (5 bases). This CDR3 is built from 13 residues. The V end lost 4 bases, the J end lost 1 base, and 7 bases lay between the germline ends. Germline V gene sequence: CDR1 MGHDK, CDR2 SYGVNS. CDR3 coding DNA: TGTGCCAGCAGTGCCGGGGGGAACACTGAAGCTTTCTTT. Its translation is CASSAGGNTEAFF.